These 29 T cell receptor beta chains share one sample of origin, sequenced in a study of blood T cell repertoires in COVID-19. Method: immunoSEQ multiplex PCR; TCRdb's copy keeps in-frame clones and lacks some. The sample comprises 96,000 or so clones, roughly 84% of which are singletons, and 2.9% rests with the top ten. The sample taken for sequencing was peripheral blood. The source of these receptors is a woman of 80 years or more with acute or convalescent COVID-19.

The CDR3 bases are TGTGCCAGCAGCCAAGAGATCACAGGGGGATACTCGTACGAGCAGTACTTC. Amino acids: CASSQEITGGYSYEQYF. This chain links TRBV4-2 with TRBJ2-7; 8 bases are a match to TRBD1. Germline assignment: CDR1 LGHNA and CDR2 YNFKEQ. The CDR3 loop spans 17 amino acids. Trimming at V came to 0 bases and at J to 4 bases, leaving 11 bases not matched to a gene.

The sample holds one count of this clone. This chain uses TRBV5-1 with TRBJ2-5; the match to TRBD1 covers 8 bases. The CDR3 consists of 15 residues. V shed 4 bases, J shed 5 bases, and the junction held 10 bases outside the gene matches. The germline V gene has CDR1 SGHRS and CDR2 YFSETQ. This CDR3 is CASSTGQGFGETQYF. In nucleotides, the CDR3 is TGCGCCAGCAGCACTGGACAGGGCTTTGGCGAGACCCAGTACTTC. The complete variable domain, with remaining parts taken from reference TRBV5-1 and TRBJ2-5, reads KAGVTQTPRYLIKTRGQQVTLSCSPISGHRSVSWYQQTPGQGLQFLFEYFSETQRNKGNFPGRFSGRQFSNSRSEMNVSTLELGDSALYLCASSTGQGFGETQYFGPGTRLLVL.

V usage is TRBV9 and J usage is TRBJ1-3, with TRBD1 identical over 7 bases. In germline, CDR1 is SGDLS, CDR2 YYNGEE. V dropped 3 bases and J dropped 16; count of bases not matched to a gene: 13. The CDR3 loop spans 13 amino acids. The DNA for the CDR3 is TGTGCCAGCAGCGCACCGGGTACCGGGACAGTTTATTTT. It translates to CASSAPGTGTVYF.

This clone was picked up one time. The V and J genes are TRBV10-3 and TRBJ2-1, with D possibly being TRBD1 (5 bases). V lost 4 bases and J lost 5, with 9 bases in between. CDR3 length: 13 amino acids. CDR1 and CDR2 (germline): ENHRY, SYGVKD. The CDR3, as DNA: TGTGCCATCAGTGCCAGGGATAACAATGAGCAGTTCTTC. Its translation: CAISARDNNEQFF.

The rearrangement uses TRBV30 and TRBJ1-5; TRBD1 is a possible D gene (5 bases). This CDR3 comprises 14 residues. With 1 base removed from V and 1 base from J, the gap between germline ends came to 8 bases. CDR1 is GTSNPN, CDR2 SVGIG, per germline (reference sequence). The CDR3 here is CAWSGDSSNQPQHF. The CDR3 DNA reads TGTGCCTGGAGTGGCGACAGCAGCAATCAGCCCCAGCATTTT. Full variable domain (missing parts from reference TRBV30 and TRBJ1-5): SQTIHQWPATLVQPVGSPLSLECTVEGTSNPNLYWYRQAAGRGLQLLFYSVGIGQISSEVPQNLSASRPQDRQFILSSKKLLLSDSGFYLCAWSGDSSNQPQHFGDGTRLSIL.

The chain has TRBV28 and TRBJ1-2, with D perhaps TRBD1 (5 bases). The CDR3 spans 15 residues. Trimming removed 5 bases from V and 3 bases from J, with 16 bases in between. Looked up from germline, CDR1 is MDHEN and CDR2 is SYDVKM. In DNA, the CDR3 is TGTGCCAGCAGTCCAACCCCCCGGGGGGACTATGGCTACACCTTC. Amino acid sequence: CASSPTPRGDYGYTF.

The chain is built from TRBV29-1 and TRBJ2-7; TRBD1 agrees at 10 bases. CDR3 length: 13 amino acids. Looked up from germline, CDR1 is SQVTM and CDR2 is ANQGSEA. J gave up 2 bases and V 5 bases, and 3 bases lay outside the gene matches. The CDR3 reads CSVSGTGAYEQYF. CDR3 in DNA: TGCAGCGTTTCAGGGACAGGGGCCTACGAGCAGTACTTC.

The chain combines TRBV30 with TRBJ1-1; 7 bases align to TRBD1. With 8 bases clipped from V and 12 bases from J, the junction kept 12 bases outside the gene matches. The germline V gene has CDR1 GTSNPN and CDR2 SVGIG (reference sequence). The CDR3 sequence is 11 residues long. The CDR3 is CAGGGWGTSFF. CDR3 nucleotides: TGTGCCGGAGGGGGCTGGGGGACATCTTTCTTT.

This chain joins TRBV5-1 and TRBJ2-3, with D possibly matching TRBD1 (6 bases). The ends were cut back, 1 base at V and 4 bases at J, with 7 bases in the middle. The CDR3 loop spans 13 amino acids. Germline CDR1 SGHRS, CDR2 YFSETQ. CDR3 amino acids: CASSLTGSDTQYF. The CDR3, as DNA: TGCGCCAGCAGCTTGACAGGGTCAGATACGCAGTATTTT.

The chain uses TRBV7-9 and TRBJ2-5; D is uncertain. CDR3 length equals 12 residues. V was cut by 4 bases and J by 4 bases, with 7 bases left in between. The germline gives CDR1 SEHNR, CDR2 FQNEAQ (reference sequence). Written as DNA, the CDR3 is TGTGCCAGCAGCTACAGTACAGAGACCCAGTACTTC. This gives the protein CASSYSTETQYF.

The J gene is TRBJ2-5, the V gene TRBV29-1, with 7 nucleotides matching TRBD2. With V trimmed by 3 bases and J by 7 bases, 2 bases remained unmatched. Germline V gene lookup returns CDR1 SQVTM and CDR2 ANQGSEA. The CDR3 covers 11 residues. Written as DNA, the CDR3 is TGCAGCGTTGATCCTAGCGGGACCCAGTACTTC. This encodes CSVDPSGTQYF.

The J gene is TRBJ2-2, the V gene TRBV24-1; tentatively, D is TRBD2 (5 bases). V was shortened by 3 bases and J by 4 bases, with 8 bases between the two germline ends. This CDR3 has 14 amino acids. The germline CDR1 and CDR2 sequences are KGHDR and SFDVKD. The CDR3 reads CATSDPSGTGELFF. As DNA, the CDR3 is TGTGCCACCAGTGATCCCAGCGGCACCGGGGAGCTGTTTTTT.

The chain carries TRBV29-1 and TRBJ2-7; D perhaps matches TRBD2 (5 bases). CDR1 SQVTM and CDR2 ANQGSEA come from the germline V gene. There are 12 residues in the CDR3. With 6 bases removed from V and 5 bases from J, the gap between germline ends came to 14 bases. The CDR3 region is CSVQSGPDEQYF. DNA for the CDR3: TGCAGCGTCCAAAGCGGACCTGACGAGCAGTACTTC.

The chain couples TRBV2 to TRBJ1-6; 11 nucleotides agree with TRBD1. This CDR3 has 15 amino acids. CDR1 and CDR2 from the germline V gene are SNHLY and FYNNEI. Trimming cost V 6 bases and J 6 bases; bases outside gene matches: 4. In DNA form, the CDR3 reads TGTGCCAGCAGGGCTGGACAGGGGGCTAATTCACCCCTCCACTTT. Protein: CASRAGQGANSPLHF.

This clone was observed a few times. V gene TRBV5-1 combines with J gene TRBJ2-5, with 7 nucleotides matching TRBD1. Trimming at V came to 4 bases and at J to 1 base, leaving 10 bases not matched to a gene. From germline, CDR1 is SGHRS and CDR2 YFSETQ. The CDR3 totals 16 residues. Here the CDR3 reads CASSTGTVKFQETQYF. CDR3 DNA sequence: TGCGCCAGCAGCACGGGGACAGTGAAATTCCAAGAGACCCAGTACTTC.

V is TRBV7-8 and J is TRBJ1-5, with 7 positions matching TRBD1. The CDR3 is made up of 18 amino acids. CDR1 is SGHVS and CDR2 is FQNEAQ in the germline V gene. The V segment lost 0 bases and the J segment 4 bases; nucleotides outside the gene matches: 12. The CDR3: CASSLATRQGGGNQPQHF. As DNA, the CDR3 is TGTGCCAGCAGCTTAGCGACCCGACAGGGAGGAGGAAATCAGCCCCAGCATTTT.

This chain joins TRBV28 and TRBJ1-5; unclear D gene. V was pared by 3 bases and J by 4 bases, with 4 bases between. Germline CDR1 and CDR2: MDHEN and SYDVKM. This CDR3 has 12 amino acids. DNA for the CDR3: TGTGCCAGCAGTTTGGCTAATCAGCCCCAGCATTTT. It codes for CASSLANQPQHF.

In this sample, this clone turned up once. The V call is TRBV3-1 (or the pseudogene TRBV3-2), the J call TRBJ1-4, with D possibly matching TRBD1 (5 bases). CDR3 length: 16 residues. Trimming removed 3 bases from V and 7 bases from J, with 18 bases in between. Germline V gene sequence: CDR1 LGHDT, CDR2 YNNKEL (reference sequence). The DNA of the CDR3 is TGTGCCAGCAGCCAGGTCAACGGAGTCGGGGGTGAAAAACTGTTTTTT. Encoded protein: CASSQVNGVGGEKLFF.

The chain couples TRBV6-5 to TRBJ2-1; D not certain. V lost 0 bases to trimming and J lost 12 bases, with 18 bases between them. Germline CDR1 is MNHEY and CDR2 is SVGAGI. This CDR3 has 15 residues. DNA of the CDR3: TGTGCCAGCAGTTACTCAACCGACTCGTCACGGAGGCAGTTCTTC. As protein: CASSYSTDSSRRQFF.

V and J are TRBV18 and TRBJ2-5; TRBD1 matches 7 bases. Trimming cost V 8 bases and J 5 bases; bases outside gene matches: 14. The CDR3 covers 15 residues. From germline, CDR1 is KGHSH and CDR2 LQKENI. This CDR3 is CASTTLRGTVETQYF. In DNA, the CDR3 is TGTGCCAGCACCACCCTCAGGGGGACCGTGGAGACCCAGTACTTC.

The chain combines TRBV2 with TRBJ1-5, with TRBD1 matching 8 bases. This CDR3 is 17 amino acids long. V lost 4 bases, J lost 0 bases, and 8 bases stayed unmatched. Germline V lookup: CDR1 SNHLY, CDR2 FYNNEI. The CDR3 here is CASSVASGGPSNQPQHF. DNA of the CDR3: TGTGCCAGCAGTGTAGCATCAGGGGGCCCTAGCAATCAGCCCCAGCATTTT.

The V gene is TRBV29-1, the J gene TRBJ1-5; a possible D gene is TRBD1 (5 bases). The CDR3 length is 13 residues. Trimming left V 4 bases short and J 3 bases short, with 10 bases between. The germline V gene has CDR1 SQVTM and CDR2 ANQGSEA. CDR3 DNA sequence: TGCAGCGTTGTTTGGGGACTCAATCAGCCCCAGCATTTT. It codes for CSVVWGLNQPQHF.

This chain joins TRBV18 and TRBJ2-5; D is ambiguous. V lost 2 bases and J 2 bases, leaving 6 bases between the germline ends. Germline values: CDR1 KGHSH, CDR2 LQKENI. The length of the CDR3 is 13 residues. CDR3 bases: TGTGCCAGCTCACCAGGGCAGCAAGAGACCCAGTACTTC. This encodes CASSPGQQETQYF.

V gene TRBV4-2 combines with J gene TRBJ1-1; a possible D gene is TRBD1 (5 bases). Germline lookup yields CDR1 LGHNA and CDR2 YNFKEQ. V lost 1 base to trimming and J lost 5 bases, with 14 bases between them. The CDR3 has 15 residues. CDR3 DNA: TGTGCCAGCAGCCAAGTTGGAGGGGCTAGGACTGAAGCTTTCTTT. The encoded protein is CASSQVGGARTEAFF.

The chain carries TRBV18 and TRBJ1-5; a possible D gene is TRBD1 (6 bases). This CDR3 contains 15 residues. The ends were cut back, 0 bases at V and 4 bases at J, with 10 bases in the middle. CDR1 KGHSH and CDR2 LQKENI come from the germline V gene. This CDR3 reads CASSPPGTQNQPQHF. The CDR3 nucleotides are TGTGCCAGCTCACCACCCGGGACACAAAATCAGCCCCAGCATTTT.

The chain employs TRBV4-3 and TRBJ1-2; a possible D gene is TRBD1 (5 bases). The V end was cut by 1 base, the J end by 1 base, with 10 bases between. The CDR3 is 15 amino acids. Germline V gene sequence: CDR1 LGHNA, CDR2 YSLEER. CDR3 nucleotides: TGCGCCAGCAGCCAAGCCACGACAGTTAACTATGGCTACACCTTC. Translated: CASSQATTVNYGYTF.

The chain has TRBV13 and TRBJ2-7, with D possibly TRBD2 on 6 matching bases. V lost 0 bases and J lost 7, with 10 bases in between. Germline V gene lookup returns CDR1 PRHDT and CDR2 FYEKMQ (reference sequence). This CDR3 has 13 amino acids. CDR3 DNA sequence: TGTGCCAGCAGCTTAGGTGGCGCGGGGGAGCAGTACTTC. Protein: CASSLGGAGEQYF.

In this sample, this clone turned up a few times. The V gene is TRBV7-6, the J gene TRBJ1-1; a weak D match, TRBD1 (5 bases). Germline CDR1 SGHVS, CDR2 FNYEAQ. The CDR3 spans 13 residues. The V end was cut by 1 base, the J end by 11 bases, with 14 bases between. The DNA of the CDR3 is TGTGCCAGCAGCTTAGACATCCTGGGGGGGGCTTTCTTT. This codes for CASSLDILGGAFF.

This clone was found once. The chain uses TRBV30 and TRBJ1-4; D is possibly TRBD1 (5 bases). Germline-derived CDR1 and CDR2 are GTSNPN and SVGIG (reference sequence). The CDR3 is 13 amino acids. Trimming shortened V by 3 bases and J by 9 bases, and 14 bases separated the two germline ends. CDR3 residues: CAWRPGLGQKLFF. The CDR3 nucleotides are TGTGCCTGGAGACCGGGACTGGGACAAAAACTGTTTTTT.